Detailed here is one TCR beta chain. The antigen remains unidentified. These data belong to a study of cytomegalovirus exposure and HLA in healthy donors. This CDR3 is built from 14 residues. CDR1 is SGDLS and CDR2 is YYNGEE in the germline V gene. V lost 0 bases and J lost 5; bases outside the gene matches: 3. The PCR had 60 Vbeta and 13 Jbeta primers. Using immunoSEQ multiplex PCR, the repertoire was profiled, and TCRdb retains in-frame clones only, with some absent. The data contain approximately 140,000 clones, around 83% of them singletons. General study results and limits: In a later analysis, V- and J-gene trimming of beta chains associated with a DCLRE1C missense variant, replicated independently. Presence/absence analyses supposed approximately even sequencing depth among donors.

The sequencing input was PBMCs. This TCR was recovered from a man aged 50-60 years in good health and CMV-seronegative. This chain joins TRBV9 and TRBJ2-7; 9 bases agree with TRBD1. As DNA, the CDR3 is TGTGCCAGCAGCGTAGTGGGACAGGGAGACGAGCAGTACTTC. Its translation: CASSVVGQGDEQYF. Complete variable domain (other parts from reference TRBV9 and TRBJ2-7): DSGVTQTPKHLITATGQRVTLRCSPRSGDLSVYWYQQSLDQGLQFLIQYYNGEERAKGNILERFSAQQFPDLHSELNLSSLELGDSALYFCASSVVGQGDEQYFGPGTRLTVT.